Given below is one T cell receptor beta chain in context. Its antigen is currently unknown. Libraries were prepared by immunoSEQ multiplex PCR; TCRdb keeps only in-frame clonotypes and omits some of them. The repertoire holds approximately 2,000,000 clones, with just under 95% as singletons. The germline V and J ends were trimmed by 7 bases and 0 bases, with 12 bases remaining between them. Germline assignment: CDR1 MDHEN and CDR2 SYDVKM. The CDR3 has 14 residues. The data stem from a study of shared clonotypes between healthy human individuals. Notes on the study in general: Across four donors, naive CD4 shared roughly 5%, naive CD8 3% to 3.5%, memory CD4 2% to 2.5%, memory CD8 0.4%. Sharing of clonotypes among donors was expected to vary with sequencing depth.

CD45RO negativity and positive selection for CCR7 defined naive CD8 cells, a population that excluded terminally differentiated effector memory CD45RA+ cells. The V call is TRBV28, the J call TRBJ1-2; TRBD1 might be the D (5 bases). This TCR came from a young man in good health. Some clones in this sample may be carry-over from other donors' samples. The sample taken for sequencing was naive CD8+ T cells from PBMCs. This chain's CDR3 is CASTLGVPNYGYTF. The CDR3 nucleotides read TGTGCCAGCACCCTAGGGGTACCTAACTATGGCTACACCTTC.